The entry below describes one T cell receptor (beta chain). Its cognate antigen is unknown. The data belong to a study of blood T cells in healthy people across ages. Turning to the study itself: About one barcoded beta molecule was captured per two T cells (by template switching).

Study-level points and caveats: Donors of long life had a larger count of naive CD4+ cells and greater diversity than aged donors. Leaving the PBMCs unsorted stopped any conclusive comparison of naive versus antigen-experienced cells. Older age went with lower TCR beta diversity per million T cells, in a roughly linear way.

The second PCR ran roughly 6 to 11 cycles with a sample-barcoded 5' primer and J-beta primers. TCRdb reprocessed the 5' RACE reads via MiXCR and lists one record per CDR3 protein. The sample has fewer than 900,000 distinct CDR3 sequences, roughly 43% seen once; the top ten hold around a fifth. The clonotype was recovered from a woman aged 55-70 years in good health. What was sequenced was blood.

The CDR3 nucleotides are TGCAGCGTTGGACAGGGCCTAGGGTATGGCTACACCTTC. Amino acids: CSVGQGLGYGYTF. V usage is TRBV29-1 and J usage is TRBJ1-2; 7 bases match TRBD1. Germline lookup yields CDR1 SQVTM and CDR2 ANQGSEA. CDR3 length: 13 amino acids. V lost 4 bases to trimming and J lost 5 bases; unmatched junction nucleotides: 7.